This passage covers 21 T cell receptor beta chains from one sample sequenced in a study of regulatory T cells in long-lasting Graves disease. Arm-PCR with iRepertoire HTBI primers amplified the CDR3 regions for these TCR beta libraries. MiXCR, applied by TCRdb to the multiplex PCR reads, yields one record per CDR3 protein. Here the sample spans approximately 400,000 distinct CDR3 sequences, less than 25% being singletons. As to time point: persistent/refractory GD, antithyroid drugs over 5 years with positive TRAb. Making the TCR library involved RNA that had been extracted from PBMCs. Material: peripheral blood mononuclear cells (PBMCs), obtained when the disease was refractory, from a patient treated with antithyroid drugs. These receptor sequences come from a female donor with Graves disease.

This clonotype was observed a few times. The V gene is TRBV20-1, the J gene TRBJ1-5; TRBD1 is a possible D gene (5 bases). Germline CDR1 and CDR2: DFQATT and SNEGSKA (reference sequence). With 2 bases removed from V and 0 bases from J, the gap between germline ends came to 8 bases. CDR3 length equals 14 residues. The CDR3 loop is CSARRGTSNQPQHF. As DNA, the CDR3 is TGCAGTGCTAGAAGAGGGACTAGCAATCAGCCCCAGCATTTT.

In its sample, this clonotype was seen many times. V usage is TRBV11-2 and J usage is TRBJ2-7, with 12 bases fitting TRBD2. CDR1 SGHAT and CDR2 FQNNGV come from the germline V gene. V shed 0 bases and J 5 bases; nucleotides not matched to a gene: 5. The CDR3 extends over 16 amino acids. The CDR3 reads CASSLDGLAGRDEQYF. CDR3 bases: TGTGCCAGCAGCTTAGATGGACTAGCGGGAAGGGACGAGCAGTACTTC.

This clonotype was seen at least ten times. The chain combines TRBV20-1 with TRBJ2-5; D not resolved. V lost 1 base to trimming and J lost 5 bases, with 5 bases between them. There are 11 residues in the CDR3. Germline V gene data show CDR1 as DFQATT and CDR2 as SNEGSKA (reference sequence). This CDR3 is CSARVGETQYF. In DNA form, the CDR3 reads TGCAGTGCTAGAGTCGGGGAGACCCAGTACTTC.

This clonotype has at least ten counts. V and J are TRBV19 and TRBJ1-2; TRBD1 aligns across 8 bases. The CDR3 extends over 12 amino acids. V shed 9 bases, J shed 7 bases, and the junction held 7 bases outside the gene matches. CDR1 LNHDA and CDR2 SQIVND come from the germline V gene (reference sequence). The CDR3 region is CASRQGAAGYTF. The DNA for the CDR3 is TGTGCCAGCAGGCAGGGGGCTGCTGGCTACACCTTC.

This clonotype was found a few times. The chain couples TRBV20-1 to TRBJ2-7, with D possibly matching TRBD1 (5 bases). The germline CDR1 and CDR2 sequences are DFQATT and SNEGSKA (reference sequence). V was trimmed by 7 bases and J by 7 bases, leaving 14 bases between them. This CDR3 region has 11 residues. This chain's CDR3 is CSVSGYGEQYF. The DNA of the CDR3 is TGCAGTGTTTCAGGGTATGGGGAGCAGTACTTC.

With regard to this clonotype: Possible read error: a much larger clone is one base away. The chain links TRBV6-2 or TRBV6-3 to TRBJ1-1, with 8 nucleotides matching TRBD1. The CDR3 extends over 17 amino acids. Germline V lookup: CDR1 MNHEY, CDR2 SVGEGT. The ends lost 7 bases at V and 3 bases at J; junction bases unmatched: 16. The CDR3 spells CASKLPTGGSMDTEAFF. As DNA, the CDR3 is TGTGCCAGCAAACTCCCCACAGGGGGATCGATGGACACTGAAGCTTTCTTT.

In this sample, this clonotype turned up a few times. The chain is built from TRBV18 and TRBJ2-5; D is unclear. Germline CDR1 reads KGHSH; CDR2 reads LQKENI. Trimming took 2 bases from V and 1 from J, leaving 8 bases between them. This CDR3 contains 14 residues. CDR3 loop: CASSPDNFQETQYF. The CDR3 DNA reads TGTGCCAGCTCACCAGACAACTTCCAAGAGACCCAGTACTTC.

This clonotype was recorded at least ten times. The chain couples TRBV12-3 or TRBV12-4 to TRBJ2-2, with 8 bases that match TRBD1. After removal of 9 bases from V and 3 bases from J, the junction contained 9 bases not matched to a gene. This CDR3 is 15 amino acids long. CDR3 region: CASSMGTGYTGELFF. The CDR3 coding sequence is TGTGCCAGTAGCATGGGGACAGGCTACACCGGGGAGCTGTTTTTT.

The genes are TRBV5-1 and TRBJ2-5, with 13 bases fitting TRBD2. CDR3 length equals 16 residues. Looked up from germline, CDR1 is SGHRS and CDR2 is YFSETQ. J gave up 5 bases and V 4 bases, and 8 bases lay outside the gene matches. The DNA for the CDR3 is TGCGCCAGCAGCGCCGGGACTAGCGGGATTGGGGAGACCCAGTACTTC. Protein sequence: CASSAGTSGIGETQYF.

This clonotype has just a few counts. The CDR3 bases are TGCAGTGCTAGCCAGGACAGGGAAAACTCCTACGAGCAGTACTTC. Amino acid sequence: CSASQDRENSYEQYF. The rearrangement uses TRBV20-1 and TRBJ2-7; 8 bases are a match to TRBD1. This CDR3 is built from 15 residues. The V gene end was trimmed by 3 bases and the J gene end by 0 bases; junction bases not matched to a gene: 7. The germline V gene encodes CDR1 DFQATT and CDR2 SNEGSKA (reference sequence).

This clonotype was found a few times. The chain is built from TRBV3-1 and TRBJ1-2; possibly TRBD1 for D (6 bases). This CDR3 has 14 amino acids. Germline values: CDR1 LGHDT, CDR2 YNNKEL (reference sequence). Between the trimmed V and J ends, which lost 0 bases and 4 bases, there was a span of 9 bases. This CDR3 is CASSQDGGAYGYTF. Written as DNA, the CDR3 is TGTGCCAGCAGCCAAGATGGGGGGGCCTATGGCTACACCTTC.

The chain has TRBV14 and TRBJ1-1, with TRBD1 matching over 8 bases. The J segment lost 4 bases and the V segment lost 4 bases, leaving 11 bases of the junction unmatched. The CDR3 sequence is 16 residues long. Germline assignment: CDR1 SGHDN and CDR2 FVKESK. CDR3 protein: CASSRDRPSLGTEAFF. In DNA, the CDR3 is TGTGCCAGCAGCCGGGACAGGCCCTCTCTGGGCACTGAAGCTTTCTTT.

This clonotype has a count of ten or more. The V and J genes are TRBV20-1 and TRBJ1-1; a possible D gene is TRBD1 (6 bases). Germline V CDR1 and CDR2: DFQATT, SNEGSKA (reference sequence). This CDR3 is 13 amino acids long. V shed 3 bases and J shed 6 bases, with 14 bases lying between them. This CDR3 is CSASERGGSEAFF. In nucleotides, the CDR3 is TGCAGTGCTAGCGAGAGGGGGGGATCTGAAGCTTTCTTT.

This clonotype was recorded a few times. The chain uses TRBV6-2 or TRBV6-3 and TRBJ1-3; D is possibly TRBD1 (6 bases). The CDR3 totals 15 residues. Trimming cost V 0 bases and J 8 bases, with 14 bases left between them. Germline CDR1 MNHEY, CDR2 SVGEGT. CDR3 residues: CASSYSTQGLYTIYF. The DNA of the CDR3 is TGTGCCAGCAGTTACTCGACCCAGGGGTTATACACCATATATTTT.

This chain connects TRBV18 to TRBJ2-7; D is possibly TRBD1 (5 bases). Trimming left V 1 base short and J 7 bases short, with 11 bases between. CDR1 KGHSH and CDR2 LQKENI come from the germline V gene. The CDR3 is made up of 13 amino acids. CDR3 region: CASSPQGNREQYF. The CDR3 DNA is TGTGCCAGCTCACCACAGGGGAACAGGGAGCAGTACTTC.

This clonotype appeared many times. The chain has TRBV27 and TRBJ1-2, with TRBD1 matching 7 bases. The germline CDR1 and CDR2 sequences are MNHEY and SMNVEV (reference sequence). V shed 4 bases, J shed 8 bases, and the junction held 13 bases outside the gene matches. The CDR3 is made up of 15 amino acids. For the CDR3, the DNA is TGTGCCAGCAGTTCCCTCCGGGACAGAAGAGGCGGCTACACCTTC. It yields the protein CASSSLRDRRGGYTF.

This clonotype was recorded many times. The rearrangement joins TRBV7-2 to TRBJ1-2; D may be TRBD1 (6 bases). The CDR3 contains 19 residues. V lost 5 bases to trimming and J lost 3 bases, with 28 bases between them. Germline CDR1 SGHTA, CDR2 FQGNSA. CDR3 nucleotide sequence: TGTGCCAGCAGCCAAGGGGTCGGGACATACGCGAATGTTGACTATGGCTACACCTTC. As protein: CASSQGVGTYANVDYGYTF.

CDR3 amino acids: CASSPTGNEKLFF. In DNA form, the CDR3 reads TGTGCCAGCAGCCCCACGGGTAATGAAAAACTGTTTTTT. The chain carries TRBV7-9 and TRBJ1-4; D not certain. The CDR3 sequence is 13 residues long. The germline V gene encodes CDR1 SEHNR and CDR2 FQNEAQ (reference sequence). Trimming removed 5 bases at V and 4 bases at J, with 8 bases between. The full variable domain, completed using reference TRBV7-9 and TRBJ1-4, is DTGVSQNPRHKITKRGQNVTFRCDPISEHNRLYWYRQTLGQGPEFLTYFQNEAQLEKSRLLSDRFSAERPKGSFSTLEIQRTEQGDSAMYLCASSPTGNEKLFFGSGTQLSVL.

As regards this clonotype: A much larger clone lies one base from this, so it may be a read error. This rearrangement joins TRBV7-2 to TRBJ2-7, with D maybe TRBD2 (5 bases). CDR3 length equals 15 residues. Germline V gene sequence: CDR1 SGHTA, CDR2 FQGNSA. The CDR3 nucleotides read TGTGCCAGCAGCTTAGCGTTAGGCGGGTACTACGAGCAGTGCTTC. Encoded protein: CASSLALGGYYEQCF. The variable domain in full, with the rest retrieved from reference TRBV7-2 and TRBJ2-7, is GAGVSQSPSNKVTEKGKDVELRCDPISGHTALYWYRQSLGQGLEFLIYFQGNSAPDKSGLPSDRFSAERTGGSVSTLTIQRTQQEDSAVYLCASSLALGGYYEQCFGPGTRLTVT.

On this clonotype itself: This may be a read error, as it is one base from a much larger clone. The V gene is TRBV7-2, the J gene TRBJ2-7; possible D gene TRBD1, 6 bases. Germline CDR1 reads SGHTA; CDR2 reads FQGNSA. Trimming pared 8 bases from V and 0 bases from J, leaving 17 bases between. The CDR3 contains 15 residues. As DNA, the CDR3 is TGTGCCAGCCAGGACAGAACAAACAGCTCCTACGAGCAGTACTTC. Protein product: CASQDRTNSSYEQYF. The entire variable domain, with the rest obtained from reference TRBV7-2 and TRBJ2-7, is as follows: GAGVSQSPSNKVTEKGKDVELRCDPISGHTALYWYRQSLGQGLEFLIYFQGNSAPDKSGLPSDRFSAERTGGSVSTLTIQRTQQEDSAVYLCASQDRTNSSYEQYFGPGTRLTVT.

In this sample, this clonotype turned up many times. The chain carries TRBV6-1 and TRBJ2-7, with 14 bases aligning to TRBD2. The length of the CDR3 is 18 residues. The ends lost 4 bases at V and 6 bases at J; junction bases unmatched: 14. Germline V gives CDR1 MNHNS, CDR2 SASEGT. Written as DNA, the CDR3 is TGTGCCAGCAGTGGGGGCGCGACTAGCGGGAGGGCCCCGGGCGAGCAGTACTTC. It translates to CASSGGATSGRAPGEQYF.